This TCR delta chain emerged from a study of Vδ1+ human thymocytes. Whole-study findings and limits: Despite high sort purity, roughly 18% of thymic T cell receptor delta sequences were Vdelta2. Bulk repertoire data may be misinterpreted because of unexpected Vdelta2 sequences. Thymic TRG and TRD repertoires appeared highly polyclonal.

Germline CDR1 TSWWSYY, CDR2 QGS. J was trimmed by 3 bases and V by 2 bases; bases with no gene match: 16. The CDR3 totals 21 residues. This clone was seen a few times. As yet, its antigen is unknown. The template was reverse-transcribed extracted RNA. The CDR3 regions were amplified by multiplex PCR from V-gene primers to a constant-region primer. TCRdb called clones anew from the multiplex PCR reads with CATT. The repertoire holds roughly 56,000 delta-chain clones, with about 15% as singletons. After alphabeta T cell depletion, CD3+ Vdelta1+ Vdelta2- thymocytes were sorted. This receptor was obtained from a girl in the first two years of life who had congenital heart surgery. The rearrangement joins TRDV1 to TRDJ2; TRDD3 agrees at 12 bases. The sample was Vdelta1+ gamma-delta thymocytes from the thymus. Regarding subset: FACS-sorted CD3+ TCRalphabeta- TCRVdelta1+ TCRVdelta2- thymocytes. DNA for the CDR3: TGTGCTCTTGGGGAAAATTCCTTCCTTCTAACTGGGGGATACATGACAGCACAACTCTTCTTT. It specifies CALGENSFLLTGGYMTAQLFF.